The clone carrying this T cell receptor beta chain was observed a few times. Its target is unknown. The data originate from a study of beta chain features in type 1 diabetes. Study background: The examined sorted cells totaled over 85,000,000 across samples.

V was pared by 5 bases and J by 4 bases, with 4 bases of the junction left unmatched. The CDR3 runs 14 residues. CDR1 is SQVTM, CDR2 ANQGSEA, per germline. Study findings and constraints: Moderately but significantly shorter TCRB CDR3s were found in Type 1 diabetes patients in all four CD4+ subsets. Possibly, sequencing cDNA over-represented cells that had high TCR expression levels.

Every isolated RNA sample was fully reverse transcribed, so sequencing captured expressed TCRB transcripts. Read counts averaged around 3.9 million for samples of naive, central memory and regulatory T cells. Libraries were prepared by immunoSEQ multiplex PCR; TCRdb keeps only in-frame clonotypes and omits some of them. Of fewer than 110,000 clones in the sample, 25% to 35% were seen once. The sample comprised central memory CD4+ T cells from blood. The receptor was isolated from a woman younger than 35 with type 1 diabetes. The chain employs TRBV29-1 and TRBJ2-1; 11 bases map to TRBD2. This CDR3 is CSVRTSGFYNEQFF. The CDR3 DNA reads TGCAGCGTTCGGACTAGCGGGTTTTACAATGAGCAGTTCTTC.